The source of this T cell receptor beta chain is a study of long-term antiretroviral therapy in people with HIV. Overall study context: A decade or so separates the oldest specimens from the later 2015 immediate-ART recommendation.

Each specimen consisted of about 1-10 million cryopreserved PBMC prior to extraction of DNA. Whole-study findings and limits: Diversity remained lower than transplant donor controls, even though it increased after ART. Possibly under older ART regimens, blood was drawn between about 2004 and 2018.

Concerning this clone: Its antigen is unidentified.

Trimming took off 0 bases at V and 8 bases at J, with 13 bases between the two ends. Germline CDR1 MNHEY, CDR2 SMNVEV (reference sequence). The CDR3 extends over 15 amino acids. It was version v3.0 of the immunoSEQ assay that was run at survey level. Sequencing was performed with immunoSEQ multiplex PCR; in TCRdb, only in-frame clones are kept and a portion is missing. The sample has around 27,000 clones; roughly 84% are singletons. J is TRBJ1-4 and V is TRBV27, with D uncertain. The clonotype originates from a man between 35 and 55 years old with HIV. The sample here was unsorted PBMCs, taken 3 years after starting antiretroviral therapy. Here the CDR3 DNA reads TGTGCCAGCAGTTTATCCGGCCATTCGAGGGAAAAACTGTTTTTT. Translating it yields CASSLSGHSREKLFF. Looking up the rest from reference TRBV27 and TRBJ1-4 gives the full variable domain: EAQVTQNPRYLITVTGKKLTVTCSQNMNHEYMSWYRQDPGLGLRQIYYSMNVEVTDKGDVPEGYKVSRKEKRNFPLILESPSPNQTSLYFCASSLSGHSREKLFFGSGTQLSVL.